This TCR beta chain was identified during a study of long-term antiretroviral therapy in people with HIV. Concerning this clone: Its antigen remains unknown.

Running of the v3.0 immunoSEQ assay took place at survey level. Only in-frame clones appear in the TCRdb table, and some are missing; sequencing was by immunoSEQ multiplex PCR. The table lists approximately 25,000 clones, about 84% of them singletons. Notes on the study in general: Repertoires with HIV possessed tighter CDR3 length spans than those of controls.

Cryopreserved PBMC samples of roughly 0.95-10 million cells were used for DNA extraction. The CDR3 runs to 14 residues. Germline CDR1 MDHEN, CDR2 SYDVKM. J gave up 7 bases and V 10 bases, and 11 bases lay outside the gene matches. The source material was unsorted PBMCs, sampled 4.8 years after starting antiretroviral therapy. The TCR was taken from a man aged 35-49 years with HIV. J is TRBJ1-4 and V is TRBV28; 8 bases are shared with TRBD1. The CDR3 loop is CATLEDRVGEKLFF. DNA of the CDR3: TGTGCCACCCTCGAGGACAGGGTAGGTGAAAAACTGTTTTTT. Together with reference TRBV28 and TRBJ1-4, the CDR3 gives the full variable domain: DVKVTQSSRYLVKRTGEKVFLECVQDMDHENMFWYRQDPGLGLRLIYFSYDVKMKEKGDIPEGYSVSREKKERFSLILESASTNQTSMYLCATLEDRVGEKLFFGSGTQLSVL.